The text below deals with one T cell receptor beta chain. The antigen remains undetermined. This record belongs to a study of T-cell reconstitution after alpha-beta-depleted transplantation in children. Germline V lookup: CDR1 GTSNPN, CDR2 SVGIG (reference sequence). V trimming: 2 bases; J trimming: 3 bases; junction bases outside the gene matches: 10. This CDR3 has 15 residues. Unique molecular identifiers were incorporated into the prepared TCRbeta library. Via MiXCR, TCRdb re-called the PCR reads, giving one row per CDR3 protein. The sample consists of a few hundred thousand distinct CDR3 sequences, roughly 30% of them appearing once. Overall study results and limits: Expanded graft clones numbering several hundred reportedly gave rise to alpha-beta T cells about two months after transplant. Where some patients showed high TCRbeta diversity at day 60, it came from recipient T cells and thymic progenitors that had survived. At the one-year point after transplant, T-cell counts and TCRbeta diversity were found to come mostly from T cells that had been newly produced.

Sequencing was performed on PBMCs, taken before TCRalphabeta/CD19-depleted stem cell transplant. The receptor was derived from a boy under three years old with Wiskott-Aldrich syndrome, due to receive a stem cell transplant. The chain links TRBV30 to TRBJ2-7; TRBD1 aligns across 7 bases. The CDR3 sequence is CAWSPSRTGFYEQYF. The DNA for the CDR3 is TGTGCCTGGAGTCCCTCAAGGACAGGCTTCTACGAGCAGTACTTC.